These 2 T cell receptor beta chains were sequenced from one sample in a study of cytomegalovirus exposure and HLA in healthy donors. Generated by immunoSEQ multiplex PCR, the TCRdb table keeps only in-frame clones and is missing some. The table records some 130,000 clones, roughly four fifths of them present only once. Sequencing used PBMCs. The receptor source for this set is a man aged 25 to 40 in good health and CMV-seropositive.

The V gene is TRBV7-8, the J gene TRBJ2-7; 7 bases align to TRBD1. This CDR3 comprises 13 residues. With 5 bases clipped from V and 3 bases from J, the junction kept 4 bases outside the gene matches. Per germline, CDR1 SGHVS and CDR2 FQNEAQ. DNA for the CDR3: TGTGCCAGCAGCCGGGGACAGTACTACGAGCAGTACTTC. It codes for CASSRGQYYEQYF.

This rearrangement joins TRBV5-1 to TRBJ2-7; 8 bases line up with TRBD1. The ends lost 0 bases at V and 10 bases at J; junction bases unmatched: 9. Germline CDR1 is SGHRS and CDR2 is YFSETQ. The CDR3 spans 14 residues. CDR3 amino acids: CASSLEGTGTPQYF. In DNA form, the CDR3 reads TGCGCCAGCAGCTTGGAAGGGACAGGAACCCCCCAGTACTTC.